Each of the 24 T cell receptor beta chains below was sequenced from the same sample in a study of human T cells and chemical hapten exposure. Stated time point: pre-sensitization, week 0. This sample's treatment: therapeutic diphenylcyclopropenone sensitization with weekly scalp DPC. TCRdb itself ran the RACE reads through MiXCR, one entry per CDR3 protein. This table has about 380,000 distinct CDR3 sequences, less than 6.5% appearing once. Sequencing was performed on whole blood, taken in connection with sensitization to the hapten diphenylcyclopropenone (DPC). All receptors come from a woman aged 45-59 years with alopecia areata. Some clones in this sample may be carry-over from other donors' samples.

This clonotype has a count of ten or more. The V call is TRBV3-1, the J call TRBJ2-7, with D maybe TRBD1 (6 bases). The CDR3 has 15 residues. The germline V and J ends were trimmed by 3 bases and 1 base, with 13 bases remaining between them. The germline V gene has CDR1 LGHDT and CDR2 YNNKEL (reference sequence). The CDR3 DNA follows: TGTGCCAGCAGCCACCGAGAACAGGGTTCCTACGAGCAGTACTTC. Protein sequence: CASSHREQGSYEQYF.

This clonotype was seen repeatedly, ten times or more. CDR3 amino acids: CSALGPFF. Here the CDR3 DNA reads TGCAGTGCGCTTGGGCCATTCTTT. The rearrangement links TRBV20-1 to TRBJ1-1; D not resolved. From germline, CDR1 is DFQATT and CDR2 SNEGSKA (reference sequence). Trimming pared 6 bases from V and 14 bases from J, leaving 10 bases between. There are 8 residues in the CDR3.

In this sample, this clonotype turned up a few times. The genes are TRBV7-3 and TRBJ1-3, with TRBD1 identical over 10 bases. The CDR3 covers 16 residues. Trimming took 5 bases from V and 5 from J; bases not matched to a gene: 9. From germline, CDR1 is SGHTA and CDR2 FQGTGA. Here the CDR3 DNA reads TGTGCCAGCAGCCGACTCGACAGGGGGCCCCGAAACACCATATATTTT. Amino acid sequence: CASSRLDRGPRNTIYF.

The V gene is TRBV28, the J gene TRBJ1-5, with 8 bases fitting TRBD1. Trimming removed 6 bases from V and 5 bases from J; junction bases left unmatched: 9. The CDR3 spans 15 residues. Germline loops: CDR1 MDHEN, CDR2 SYDVKM. The CDR3 loop is CASRPYRGRDQPQHF. The CDR3 region has the DNA TGTGCCAGCAGGCCATACAGGGGGAGGGATCAGCCCCAGCATTTT.

This clonotype was recorded at least ten times. J is TRBJ2-2 and V is TRBV13; the D gene is possibly TRBD2 (5 bases). The V end was cut by 3 bases, the J end by 2 bases, with 10 bases between. This CDR3 spans 15 amino acids. Looked up from germline, CDR1 is PRHDT and CDR2 is FYEKMQ (reference sequence). The CDR3: CASSFTGINTGELFF. For the CDR3, the DNA is TGTGCCAGCAGCTTCACCGGGATTAACACCGGGGAGCTGTTTTTT.

The chain recombines TRBV12-3 or TRBV12-4 with TRBJ1-6; possible D gene TRBD1, 6 bases. V lost 6 bases and J 4 bases, leaving 10 bases between the germline ends. The CDR3 contains 14 residues. The CDR3 protein is CASRLTGYNSPLHF. Written as DNA, the CDR3 is TGTGCCAGCAGGCTTACAGGGTATAATTCACCCCTCCACTTT.

The sample holds many counts of this clonotype. The chain links TRBV9 to TRBJ2-3, with D possibly being TRBD1 (5 bases). The ends were cut back, 0 bases at V and 6 bases at J, with 11 bases in the middle. CDR3 length: 14 residues. CDR1 SGDLS and CDR2 YYNGEE come from the germline V gene. In DNA form, the CDR3 reads TGTGCCAGCAGCGTAGCGGGCAGGGCGGATACGCAGTATTTT. Encoded protein: CASSVAGRADTQYF.

This clonotype was found a few times. The genes are TRBV9 and TRBJ1-1, with D uncertain. CDR1 and CDR2 from the germline V gene are SGDLS and YYNGEE. The CDR3 totals 15 residues. V was cut by 0 bases and J by 3 bases, with 12 bases left in between. For the CDR3, the DNA is TGTGCCAGCAGCGTAGTCATGTCGGGGTACACTGAAGCTTTCTTT. This gives the protein CASSVVMSGYTEAFF.

This clonotype was picked up many times. The genes are TRBV6-5 and TRBJ1-5; 7 bases line up with TRBD1. Germline V gene lookup returns CDR1 MNHEY and CDR2 SVGAGI. J gave up 4 bases and V 4 bases, and 4 bases lay outside the gene matches. This CDR3 is built from 14 residues. The CDR3 nucleotides are TGTGCCAGCAGTTCCGACAGGGATAATCAGCCCCAGCATTTT. As protein: CASSSDRDNQPQHF.

This clonotype was detected many times. CDR3 region: CASRRTGNTIYF. Written as DNA, the CDR3 is TGTGCCAGCCGCAGGACTGGAAACACCATATATTTT. V usage is TRBV7-9 and J usage is TRBJ1-3; D gene unclear. Trimming cost V 8 bases and J 2 bases, with 7 bases left between them. The V gene's germline CDR1 is SEHNR and CDR2 FQNEAQ (reference sequence). The CDR3 length is 12 residues.

A few counts support this clonotype. The V and J genes are TRBV5-4 and TRBJ1-4; possibly TRBD1 for D (5 bases). Germline V lookup: CDR1 SGHNT, CDR2 YYREEE (reference sequence). The CDR3 contains 15 residues. V lost 4 bases and J lost 2, with 12 bases in between. The CDR3, as DNA: TGTGCCAGCAGCGTTGATCGACAGACTAATGAAAAACTGTTTTTT. Translation gives CASSVDRQTNEKLFF.

This clonotype has a count of ten or more. This chain connects TRBV20-1 to TRBJ2-2; 7 positions agree with TRBD1. Germline values: CDR1 DFQATT, CDR2 SNEGSKA (reference sequence). Trimming cost V 3 bases and J 5 bases; bases outside gene matches: 3. This CDR3 comprises 13 residues. The CDR3 region has the DNA TGCAGTGCTAGGCACAGGGGAACCGGGGAGCTGTTTTTT. It is translated as CSARHRGTGELFF.

This clonotype was seen a few times. This chain links TRBV7-2 with TRBJ2-2; 7 bases line up with TRBD2. After removal of 3 bases from V and 5 bases from J, the junction contained 3 bases not matched to a gene. The CDR3 extends over 14 amino acids. Germline V gives CDR1 SGHTA, CDR2 FQGNSA. CDR3 nucleotides: TGTGCCAGCAGCTTTTGGGGGGGAACCGGGGAGCTGTTTTTT. Translated, it gives CASSFWGGTGELFF.

The genes are TRBV5-1 and TRBJ1-1; no clear D gene. V lost 4 bases and J lost 0, with 13 bases in between. CDR1 is SGHRS, CDR2 YFSETQ, per germline. The CDR3 is made up of 15 amino acids. In DNA form, the CDR3 reads TGCGCCAGCAGCCCCCAGGAGGGCTTGAACACTGAAGCTTTCTTT. Protein product: CASSPQEGLNTEAFF.

There are a few counts of this clonotype. The rearrangement uses TRBV6-2 or TRBV6-3 and TRBJ1-1; D gene ambiguous. The V gene's germline CDR1 is MNHEY and CDR2 SVGEGT. CDR3 length equals 14 residues. Trimming cost V 0 bases and J 8 bases, with 13 bases left between them. The CDR3 region has the DNA TGTGCCAGCAGTTACTCGGTGGCTTCTTTCGAAGCTTTCTTT. Translated, it gives CASSYSVASFEAFF.

Only a few counts were recorded for this clonotype. The rearrangement joins TRBV10-2 to TRBJ2-1; 10 bases are a match to TRBD2. The length of the CDR3 is 15 residues. The ends lost 5 bases at V and 5 bases at J; junction bases unmatched: 6. CDR1 is WSHSY and CDR2 is SAAADI in the germline V gene. The CDR3 DNA is TGCGCCAGCAGTTTGACTAGCGGGCGTCACAATGAGCAGTTCTTC. It is translated as CASSLTSGRHNEQFF.

This clonotype has ten or more counts. The rearrangement uses TRBV30 and TRBJ2-7; TRBD1 agrees at 7 bases. CDR1 and CDR2 (germline): GTSNPN, SVGIG (reference sequence). Unmatched junction bases numbered 9, after V lost 3 bases and J lost 10 bases. The CDR3 totals 12 residues. The chain's CDR3 is CAWRNPTGEQYF. CDR3 DNA sequence: TGTGCCTGGAGAAACCCAACAGGGGAACAGTACTTC. The full variable domain, completed using reference TRBV30 and TRBJ2-7, is SQTIHQWPATLVQPVGSPLSLECTVEGTSNPNLYWYRQAAGRGLQLLFYSVGIGQISSEVPQNLSASRPQDRQFILSSKKLLLSDSGFYLCAWRNPTGEQYFGPGTRLTVT.

This clonotype has only a few counts. The chain joins TRBV20-1 to TRBJ2-6; no firm D call. Germline values: CDR1 DFQATT, CDR2 SNEGSKA (reference sequence). This CDR3 spans 14 amino acids. V lost 5 bases, J lost 0 bases, and 8 bases lay in between. The CDR3 spells CSAPIDSGANVLTF. CDR3 DNA sequence: TGCAGTGCTCCGATAGACTCTGGGGCCAACGTCCTGACTTTC.

There are many counts of this clonotype. V is TRBV4-1 and J is TRBJ1-5, with D unresolved. The length of the CDR3 is 13 residues. V lost 2 bases and J lost 0, with 2 bases in between. CDR1 and CDR2 from the germline V gene are MGHRA and YSYEKL. CDR3 sequence: CASSQHSNQPQHF. Here the CDR3 DNA reads TGCGCCAGCAGCCAACATAGCAATCAGCCCCAGCATTTT.

The chain recombines TRBV7-2 with TRBJ2-3; possible D gene TRBD2, 6 bases. The CDR3 is 17 amino acids. V was clipped by 4 bases and J by 3 bases, with 20 bases between them. The germline V gene has CDR1 SGHTA and CDR2 FQGNSA. CDR3 DNA sequence: TGTGCCAGCAGCTCTCGTTTCGGGGGATCTGCTACAGATACGCAGTATTTT. The encoded protein is CASSSRFGGSATDTQYF.

This clonotype was seen repeatedly, ten times or more. The V and J genes are TRBV20-1 and TRBJ2-1, with 13 bases that match TRBD2. Per germline, CDR1 DFQATT and CDR2 SNEGSKA (reference sequence). The CDR3 loop spans 14 amino acids. V lost 6 bases and J lost 7; bases outside the gene matches: 6. The CDR3 spells CSARGTSGENEQFF. In nucleotides, the CDR3 is TGCAGTGCCAGGGGGACTAGCGGGGAGAATGAGCAGTTCTTC.

This chain links TRBV3-1 with TRBJ1-1, with a weak D call TRBD1 (5 bases). CDR1 and CDR2 (germline): LGHDT, YNNKEL (reference sequence). Trimming took off 0 bases at V and 8 bases at J, with 19 bases between the two ends. The length of the CDR3 is 16 residues. The CDR3 region is CASSQDLDRFRGEAFF. As DNA, the CDR3 is TGTGCCAGCAGCCAAGATTTGGATAGGTTTCGGGGGGAAGCTTTCTTT. Using reference TRBV3-1 and TRBJ1-1 for the parts outside the CDR3, the full variable domain is DTAVSQTPKYLVTQMGNDKSIKCEQNLGHDTMYWYKQDSKKFLKIMFSYNNKELIINETVPNRFSPKSPDKAHLNLHINSLELGDSAVYFCASSQDLDRFRGEAFFGQGTRLTVV.

This clonotype was seen a handful of times. The chain couples TRBV29-1 to TRBJ2-7, with a possible D match to TRBD2 (5 bases). The V end lost 5 bases, the J end lost 0 bases, and 11 bases lay between the germline ends. CDR1 and CDR2 (germline): SQVTM, ANQGSEA. This CDR3 has 13 amino acids. The CDR3 sequence is CSVSHGSSYEQYF. In nucleotides, the CDR3 is TGCAGCGTTAGCCATGGGAGCTCCTACGAGCAGTACTTC.

This clonotype has just a few counts. V gene TRBV11-2 combines with J gene TRBJ2-4; 8 bases map to TRBD2. Germline V gives CDR1 SGHAT, CDR2 FQNNGV. This CDR3 has 14 amino acids. Germline trimming cut 8 bases from V and 0 bases from J; bases unmatched to any gene: 3. The CDR3 loop is CASAGGGAKNIQYF. The DNA for the CDR3 is TGTGCCAGCGCCGGGGGGGGAGCCAAAAACATTCAGTACTTC.